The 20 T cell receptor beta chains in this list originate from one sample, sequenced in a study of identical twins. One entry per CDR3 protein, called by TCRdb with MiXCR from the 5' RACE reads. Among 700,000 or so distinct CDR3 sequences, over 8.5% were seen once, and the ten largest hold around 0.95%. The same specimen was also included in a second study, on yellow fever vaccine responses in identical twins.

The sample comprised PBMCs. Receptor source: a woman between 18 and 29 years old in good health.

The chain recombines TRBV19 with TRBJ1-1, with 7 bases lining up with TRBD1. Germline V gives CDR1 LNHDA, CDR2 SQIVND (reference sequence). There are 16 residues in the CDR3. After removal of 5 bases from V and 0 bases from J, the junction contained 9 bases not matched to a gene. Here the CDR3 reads CASSPYRQGLNTEAFF. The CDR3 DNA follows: TGTGCCAGTAGTCCGTACCGACAGGGATTGAACACTGAAGCTTTCTTT. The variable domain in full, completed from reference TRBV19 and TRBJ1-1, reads DGGITQSPKYLFRKEGQNVTLSCEQNLNHDAMYWYRQDPGQGLRLIYYSQIVNDFQKGDIAEGYSVSREKKESFPLTVTSAQKNPTAFYLCASSPYRQGLNTEAFFGQGTRLTVV.

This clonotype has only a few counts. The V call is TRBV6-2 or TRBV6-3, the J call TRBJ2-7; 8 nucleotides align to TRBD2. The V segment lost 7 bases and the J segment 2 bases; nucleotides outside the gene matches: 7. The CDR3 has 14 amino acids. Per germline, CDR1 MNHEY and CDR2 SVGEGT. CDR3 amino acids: CASNKGLVAYEQYF. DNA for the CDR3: TGTGCCAGCAATAAGGGACTAGTGGCCTACGAGCAGTACTTC.

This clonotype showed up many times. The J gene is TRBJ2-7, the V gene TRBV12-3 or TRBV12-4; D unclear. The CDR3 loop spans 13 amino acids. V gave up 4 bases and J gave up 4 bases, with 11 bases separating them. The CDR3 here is CASSSLGGYEQYF. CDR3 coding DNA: TGTGCCAGCAGTTCCCTGGGTGGGTACGAGCAGTACTTC.

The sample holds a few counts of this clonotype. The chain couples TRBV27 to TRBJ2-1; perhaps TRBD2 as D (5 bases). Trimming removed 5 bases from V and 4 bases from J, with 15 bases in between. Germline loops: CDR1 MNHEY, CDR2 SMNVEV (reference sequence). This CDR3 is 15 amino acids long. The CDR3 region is CASSDVGVGYNEQFF. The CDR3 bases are TGTGCCAGCAGTGATGTCGGGGTCGGATACAATGAGCAGTTCTTC.

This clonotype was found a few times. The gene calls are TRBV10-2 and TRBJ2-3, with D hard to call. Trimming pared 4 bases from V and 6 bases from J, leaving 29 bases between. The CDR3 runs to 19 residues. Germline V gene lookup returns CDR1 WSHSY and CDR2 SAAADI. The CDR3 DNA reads TGCGCCAGCAGTGTGCCCCCGAGGACGGCAGACCACCCCCAGGATACGCAGTATTTT. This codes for CASSVPPRTADHPQDTQYF.

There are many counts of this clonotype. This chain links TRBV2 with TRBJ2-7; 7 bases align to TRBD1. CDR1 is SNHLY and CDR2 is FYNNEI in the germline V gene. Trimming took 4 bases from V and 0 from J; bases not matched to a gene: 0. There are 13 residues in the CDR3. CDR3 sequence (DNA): TGTGCCAGCAGTGGGGACAGCTCCTACGAGCAGTACTTC. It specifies CASSGDSSYEQYF.

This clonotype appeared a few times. This CDR3 reads CASSQDPGGLETQYF. CDR3 nucleotide sequence: TGCGCCAGCAGCCAAGACCCAGGGGGCCTCGAGACCCAGTACTTC. This chain connects TRBV4-3 to TRBJ2-5, with TRBD1 matching 8 bases. With V trimmed by 0 bases and J by 5 bases, 5 bases remained unmatched. CDR3 length equals 15 residues. Germline V gene data show CDR1 as LGHNA and CDR2 as YSLEER.

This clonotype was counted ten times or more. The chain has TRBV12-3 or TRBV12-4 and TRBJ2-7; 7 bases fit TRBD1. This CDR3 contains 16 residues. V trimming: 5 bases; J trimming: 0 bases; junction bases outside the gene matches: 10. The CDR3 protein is CASSPAGTEISYEQYF. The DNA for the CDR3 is TGTGCCAGCAGTCCTGCCGGGACAGAGATCTCCTACGAGCAGTACTTC.

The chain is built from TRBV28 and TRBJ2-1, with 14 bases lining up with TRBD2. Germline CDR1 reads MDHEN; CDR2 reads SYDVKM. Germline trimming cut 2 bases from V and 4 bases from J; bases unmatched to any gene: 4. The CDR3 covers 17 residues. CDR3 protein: CASSLGTSGGLYNEQFF. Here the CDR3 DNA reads TGTGCCAGCAGTTTAGGGACTAGCGGGGGCCTTTACAATGAGCAGTTCTTC.

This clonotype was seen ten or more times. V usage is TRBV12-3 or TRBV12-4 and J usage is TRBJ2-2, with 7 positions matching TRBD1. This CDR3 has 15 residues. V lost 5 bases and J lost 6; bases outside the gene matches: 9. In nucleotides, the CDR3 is TGTGCCAGCAGTAACCCGACAGGGTTGGCCGGGGAGCTGTTTTTT. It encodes CASSNPTGLAGELFF.

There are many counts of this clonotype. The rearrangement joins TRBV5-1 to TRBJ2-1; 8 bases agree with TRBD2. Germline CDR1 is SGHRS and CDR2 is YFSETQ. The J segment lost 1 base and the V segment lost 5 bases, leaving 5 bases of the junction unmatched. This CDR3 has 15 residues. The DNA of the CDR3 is TGCGCCAGCAGTTATCGGGGGGGATCCTACAATGAGCAGTTCTTC. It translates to CASSYRGGSYNEQFF.

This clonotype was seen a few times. CDR3 protein: CASGPGGFYNEQFF. As DNA, the CDR3 is TGTGCTAGTGGTCCAGGGGGTTTTTACAATGAGCAGTTCTTC. The chain employs TRBV12-5 and TRBJ2-1; 7 bases map to TRBD1. V lost 5 bases, J lost 4 bases, and 5 bases stayed unmatched. CDR1 is LGHNT and CDR2 is FRNRAP in the germline V gene. This CDR3 region has 14 residues. The variable domain in full, completed from reference TRBV12-5 and TRBJ2-1, reads DARVTQTPRHKVTEMGQEVTMRCQPILGHNTVFWYRQTMMQGLELLAYFRNRAPLDDSGMPKDRFSAEMPDATLATLKIQPSEPRDSAVYFCASGPGGFYNEQFFGPGTRLTVL.

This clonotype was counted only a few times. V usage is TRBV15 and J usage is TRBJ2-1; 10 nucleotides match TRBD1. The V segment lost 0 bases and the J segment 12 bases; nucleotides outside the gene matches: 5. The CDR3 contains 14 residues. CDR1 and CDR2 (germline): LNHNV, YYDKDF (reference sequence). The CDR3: CATSRDQGQGWQFF. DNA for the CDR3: TGTGCCACCAGCAGAGATCAGGGACAGGGGTGGCAGTTCTTC. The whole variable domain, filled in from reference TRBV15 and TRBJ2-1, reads DAMVIQNPRYQVTQFGKPVTLSCSQTLNHNVMYWYQQKSSQAPKLLFHYYDKDFNNEADTPDNFQSRRPNTSFCFLDIRSPGLGDTAMYLCATSRDQGQGWQFFGPGTRLTVL.

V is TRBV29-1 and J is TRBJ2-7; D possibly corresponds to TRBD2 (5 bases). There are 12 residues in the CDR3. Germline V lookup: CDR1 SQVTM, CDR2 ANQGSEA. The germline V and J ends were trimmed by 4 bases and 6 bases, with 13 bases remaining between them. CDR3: CSVVGTEAEQYF. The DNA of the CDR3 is TGCAGCGTTGTAGGCACGGAGGCCGAGCAGTACTTC.

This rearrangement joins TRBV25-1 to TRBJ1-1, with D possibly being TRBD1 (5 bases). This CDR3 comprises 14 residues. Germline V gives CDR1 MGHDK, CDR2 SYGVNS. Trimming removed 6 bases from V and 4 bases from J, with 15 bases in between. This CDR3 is CASRAPQGTTEAFF. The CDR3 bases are TGTGCCAGCAGAGCCCCCCAGGGAACCACTGAAGCTTTCTTT.

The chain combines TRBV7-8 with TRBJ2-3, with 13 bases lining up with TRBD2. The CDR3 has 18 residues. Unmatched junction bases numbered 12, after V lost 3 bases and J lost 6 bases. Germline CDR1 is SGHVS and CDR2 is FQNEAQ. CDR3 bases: TGTGCCAGCAGCTTGTCCTTCCCGGGACTAGCGGGGATGGATACGCAGTATTTT. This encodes CASSLSFPGLAGMDTQYF.

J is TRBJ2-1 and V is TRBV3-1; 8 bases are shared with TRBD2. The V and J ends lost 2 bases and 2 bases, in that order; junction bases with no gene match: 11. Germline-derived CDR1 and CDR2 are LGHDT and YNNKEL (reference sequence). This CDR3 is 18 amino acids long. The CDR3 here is CASSQTSGGAWPYNEQFF. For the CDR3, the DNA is TGTGCCAGCAGCCAAACCAGCGGGGGAGCGTGGCCCTACAATGAGCAGTTCTTC.

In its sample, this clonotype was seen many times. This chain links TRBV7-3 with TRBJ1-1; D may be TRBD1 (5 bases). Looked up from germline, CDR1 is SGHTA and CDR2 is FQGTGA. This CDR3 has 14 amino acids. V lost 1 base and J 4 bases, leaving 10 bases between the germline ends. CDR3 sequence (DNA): TGTGCCAGCAGCTTAAGGGGGAGCGGCACTGAAGCTTTCTTT. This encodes CASSLRGSGTEAFF.

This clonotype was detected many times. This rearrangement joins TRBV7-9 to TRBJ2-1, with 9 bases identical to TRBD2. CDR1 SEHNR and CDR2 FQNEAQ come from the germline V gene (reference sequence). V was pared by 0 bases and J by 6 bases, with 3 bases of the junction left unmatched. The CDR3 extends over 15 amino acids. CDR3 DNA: TGTGCCAGCAGCTTAGCGGGACTAGCTGGCAATGAGCAGTTCTTC. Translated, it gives CASSLAGLAGNEQFF.

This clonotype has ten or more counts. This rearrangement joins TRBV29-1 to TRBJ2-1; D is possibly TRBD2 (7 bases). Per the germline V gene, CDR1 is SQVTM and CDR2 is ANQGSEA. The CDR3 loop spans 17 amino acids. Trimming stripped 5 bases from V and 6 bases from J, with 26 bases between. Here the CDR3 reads CSVRGAASGPRGNEQFF. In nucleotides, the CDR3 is TGCAGCGTTAGGGGGGCGGCTAGCGGTCCTAGGGGCAATGAGCAGTTCTTC.